This TCR beta chain was found in a study of neurological immune-mediated disorders. Study-level results: Private repertoires in all groups were suggested by the absence of shared CDR3 amino acid sequences among expanded clones across subjects.

This clonotype showed up many times. The target antigen is unknown. As for time point: longitudinal time-point 2. 2 million unsorted PBMCs were stored in RNAlater at -80 °C before RNA extraction. With 10-nucleotide random UMIs included, cDNA was synthesized by 5'RACE. TCRdb analysed the 5' RACE reads with MiXCR anew, one entry per CDR3 protein. Among tens of thousands of distinct CDR3 sequences listed, 5% to 6% were seen once. The CDR3 runs 15 residues. V was cut by 2 bases and J by 7 bases, with 12 bases left in between. CDR1 is LGHDT and CDR2 is YNNKEL in the germline V gene (reference sequence). The sequenced sample consisted of PBMCs. This sequence was found in an older woman with multiple sclerosis. The chain joins TRBV3-1 to TRBJ1-6, with a possible D match to TRBD1 (5 bases). The chain's CDR3 is CASSQIGGENSPLHF. The CDR3 DNA is TGTGCCAGCAGCCAAATTGGGGGGGAGAATTCACCCCTCCACTTT.